A single sample gave rise to the 9 T cell receptor beta chains below, sequenced in a study of response to subunit inactivated influenza vaccine. TCRdb itself ran the RT-PCR reads through MiXCR, one entry per CDR3 protein. The table shows 860,000 or so distinct CDR3 sequences, with approximately 21% occurring only once. This specimen consisted of PBMCs from blood, obtained roughly 5 days after vaccination. These receptors were obtained from a man in his fifties or sixties who received an inactivated influenza vaccine.

This chain uses TRBV25-1 with TRBJ2-1; TRBD1 is a possible D gene (6 bases). Germline V lookup: CDR1 MGHDK, CDR2 SYGVNS. The V end was cut by 5 bases, the J end by 14 bases, with 22 bases between. The CDR3 runs 14 residues. The CDR3 nucleotides are TGTGCCAGCAGTCTCCAAGACAGGCTCCAGGGCAAGTTCTTC. Its translation is CASSLQDRLQGKFF. Drawing the rest from reference TRBV25-1 and TRBJ2-1, the complete variable domain is EADIYQTPRYLVIGTGKKITLECSQTMGHDKMYWYQQDPGMELHLIHYSYGVNSTEKGDLSSESTVSRIRTEHFPLTLESARPSHTSQYLCASSLQDRLQGKFFGPGTRLTVL.

V is TRBV29-1 and J is TRBJ1-4; D uncertain. The CDR3 consists of 13 residues. Trimming removed 4 bases from V and 0 bases from J, with 6 bases in between. The germline V gene has CDR1 SQVTM and CDR2 ANQGSEA. Here the CDR3 DNA reads TGCAGCGTTGCCAGAGCAACTAATGAAAAACTGTTTTTT. It is translated as CSVARATNEKLFF.

This clonotype was observed a few times. Here the CDR3 reads CAISVRQGDTEAFF. DNA of the CDR3: TGTGCCATCAGTGTGAGACAGGGTGACACTGAAGCTTTCTTT. This sequence joins TRBV10-3 and TRBJ1-1; 7 nucleotides line up with TRBD1. The V segment lost 4 bases and the J segment 3 bases; nucleotides outside the gene matches: 5. Germline-derived CDR1 and CDR2 are ENHRY and SYGVKD. The CDR3 covers 14 residues.

As concerns this clonotype: The junction differs from germline at one of its ends, possibly a read error. The CDR3 spells CASSAGAGLELF. The CDR3 bases are TGTGCCAGCAGCGCAGGCGCCGGACTAGAGCTCTTC. The genes are TRBV7-9 and TRBJ2-1; 7 nucleotides agree with TRBD2. The CDR3 is made up of 12 amino acids. Germline V lookup: CDR1 SEHNR, CDR2 FQNEAQ (reference sequence).

This clonotype appeared once. The chain carries TRBV6-1 and TRBJ1-5, with TRBD1 as a possible D gene (6 bases). Trimming took off 6 bases at V and 6 bases at J, with 15 bases between the two ends. The CDR3 has 14 amino acids. Germline CDR1 reads MNHNS; CDR2 reads SASEGT. The CDR3 DNA reads TGTGCCAGCAGGGGACTGGGGGCTGGTCAGCCCCAGCATTTT. This encodes CASRGLGAGQPQHF.

Concerning this clonotype itself: At one end, the junction sequence differs from germline, possibly due to a read error. The chain recombines TRBV6-5 with TRBJ2-7, with 7 bases matching TRBD2. Per the germline V gene, CDR1 is MNHEY and CDR2 is SVGAGI. The length of the CDR3 is 15 residues. The CDR3 DNA reads TGTGCCAGCACTTACAGCGCTAGCGGAACCTACGAGCAGTACTTC. This gives the protein CASTYSASGTYEQYF.

This clonotype has ten or more counts. This chain connects TRBV20-1 to TRBJ2-7, with 9 bases that match TRBD2. Germline V gives CDR1 DFQATT, CDR2 SNEGSKA (reference sequence). With 0 bases clipped from V and 3 bases from J, the junction kept 3 bases outside the gene matches. This CDR3 region has 14 residues. For the CDR3, the DNA is TGCAGTGCTAGAGATCCTAGCGGGGTCTACGAGCAGTACTTC. Protein sequence: CSARDPSGVYEQYF.

This clonotype was detected only a few times. The chain links TRBV11-2 to TRBJ1-1; no clear D gene. The CDR3 has 14 amino acids. Germline V gene sequence: CDR1 SGHAT, CDR2 FQNNGV. V gave up 5 bases and J gave up 4 bases, with 14 bases separating them. CDR3 DNA: TGTGCCAGCAGCCGGCTAAGGGTTCCCACTGAAGCTTTCTTT. Its protein is CASSRLRVPTEAFF.

This clonotype showed up just a few times. Here the CDR3 reads CSARASGRAYRELFF. The CDR3 nucleotides are TGCAGTGCCAGGGCAAGCGGGAGGGCCTACCGGGAGCTGTTTTTT. This chain joins TRBV20-1 and TRBJ2-2; 10 bases are a match to TRBD2. The germline V gene encodes CDR1 DFQATT and CDR2 SNEGSKA (reference sequence). V gave up 6 bases and J gave up 9 bases; unmatched junction bases: 13. CDR3 length equals 15 residues.